Here is one T cell receptor (beta chain) with its context. The sample is drawn from a study of blood T cell repertoires in COVID-19. The wider study: The United States, Italy and Spain provided the acute and convalescent COVID-19 samples.

The CDR3 contains 13 residues. Trimming cost V 5 bases and J 5 bases; bases outside gene matches: 7. Germline V lookup: CDR1 SGHDT, CDR2 YYEEEE. Generated by immunoSEQ multiplex PCR, the TCRdb table keeps only in-frame clones and is missing some. The sample yields some 55,000 clones, 90% seen once. J is TRBJ2-7 and V is TRBV5-6, with 7 bases fitting TRBD1. The sample was peripheral blood. The TCR sequence derives from a woman aged 40 to 50 with active COVID-19. This chain's CDR3 is CASRQGGRDEQYF. As DNA, the CDR3 is TGTGCCAGCAGACAAGGGGGCAGGGACGAGCAGTACTTC.